The clone carrying this TCR beta chain was observed once. The antigen remains unidentified. The CDR3 extends over 12 amino acids. V shed 6 bases, J shed 3 bases, and the junction held 1 base outside the gene matches. CDR1 and CDR2 from the germline V gene are SNHLY and FYNNEI. This sample stems from a study of cytomegalovirus exposure and HLA in healthy donors. Clones were sequenced by immunoSEQ multiplex PCR, and TCRdb holds only the in-frame ones, with some missing. The sample has some 150,000 clones, roughly nine tenths seen once. General study points: It was reportedly the case that the classifier diagnosed cytomegalovirus status with high specificity and sensitivity.

The sequence came from a woman under 30 in good health and CMV-seropositive. The sample was PBMCs. The chain couples TRBV2 to TRBJ1-1; TRBD1 matches at 7 bases. CDR3 sequence: CASRQGDTEAFF. The CDR3 nucleotides are TGTGCCAGCAGGCAGGGGGACACTGAAGCTTTCTTT. The whole variable domain, filled in from reference TRBV2 and TRBJ1-1, reads EPEVTQTPSHQVTQMGQEVILRCVPISNHLYFYWYRQILGQKVEFLVSFYNNEISEKSEIFDDQFSVERPDGSNFTLKIRSTKLEDSAMYFCASRQGDTEAFFGQGTRLTVV.